Each of the 16 T cell receptor beta chains below was sequenced from the same sample in a study of shared clonotypes between healthy human individuals. TCRdb's table, derived via immunoSEQ multiplex PCR, lists solely in-frame clones and lacks some. The sample lists about 2,500,000 clones; around 94% were seen once. Sequencing was performed on naive CD4+ T cells sorted from blood. The subset denotes: CD45RA+ positively selected. The receptor set was obtained from a man between 18 and 35 years old in good health.

This sequence joins TRBV7-8 and TRBJ1-5, with D maybe TRBD1 (5 bases). The germline V gene encodes CDR1 SGHVS and CDR2 FQNEAQ. Trimming pared 1 base from V and 2 bases from J, leaving 15 bases between. The CDR3 has 17 amino acids. The CDR3, as DNA: TGTGCCAGCAGCTTAGGACCTAGGGGTGCGGGCAATCAGCCCCAGCATTTT. Translation: CASSLGPRGAGNQPQHF.

As for this clone: The sample holds other DNA sequences that translate to the same CDR3. V gene TRBV10-1 combines with J gene TRBJ2-7; TRBD1 might be the D (6 bases). CDR1 is WNHNN and CDR2 is SYGVQD in the germline V gene (reference sequence). The CDR3 spans 13 residues. V dropped 5 bases and J dropped 2 bases, with 10 bases sitting between them. DNA of the CDR3: TGCGCCAGCAGTACCGGGACACCCTACGAGCAGTACTTC. It translates to CASSTGTPYEQYF.

This chain links TRBV7-2 with TRBJ2-5, with no clear D. V lost 7 bases, J lost 3 bases, and 12 bases lay in between. The CDR3 sequence is 13 residues long. Germline lookup yields CDR1 SGHTA and CDR2 FQGNSA. CDR3 amino acids: CASNRYGEETQYF. DNA of the CDR3: TGTGCCAGCAACCGATATGGGGAAGAGACCCAGTACTTC. Complete variable domain (other parts from reference TRBV7-2 and TRBJ2-5): GAGVSQSPSNKVTEKGKDVELRCDPISGHTALYWYRQSLGQGLEFLIYFQGNSAPDKSGLPSDRFSAERTGGSVSTLTIQRTQQEDSAVYLCASNRYGEETQYFGPGTRLLVL.

The V gene is TRBV15, the J gene TRBJ2-5, with 8 nucleotides matching TRBD1. With 3 bases clipped from V and 5 bases from J, the junction kept 8 bases outside the gene matches. Germline CDR1 is LNHNV and CDR2 is YYDKDF (reference sequence). The CDR3 contains 15 residues. As DNA, the CDR3 is TGTGCCACCAGCAGTCCCAGGGGGCGGTGGGAGACCCAGTACTTC. This gives the protein CATSSPRGRWETQYF.

The chain joins TRBV6-5 to TRBJ1-2; D is unresolved. V lost 0 bases and J 0 bases, leaving 11 bases between the germline ends. Germline CDR1 MNHEY, CDR2 SVGAGI. CDR3 length: 16 residues. In nucleotides, the CDR3 is TGTGCCAGCAGTTACTCGGCACGGGAAGCTAACTATGGCTACACCTTC. Residues: CASSYSAREANYGYTF.

The chain links TRBV19 to TRBJ1-2, with D possibly being TRBD1 (5 bases). Germline V lookup: CDR1 LNHDA, CDR2 SQIVND (reference sequence). The CDR3 extends over 15 amino acids. Trimming left V 5 bases short and J 0 bases short, with 13 bases between. The CDR3 sequence: CASSVRQLANYGYTF. The CDR3, as DNA: TGTGCCAGTAGTGTCCGACAGTTAGCTAACTATGGCTACACCTTC.

The rearrangement links TRBV30 to TRBJ1-1; TRBD1 matches at 7 bases. The CDR3 loop spans 13 amino acids. Germline assignment: CDR1 GTSNPN and CDR2 SVGIG (reference sequence). V lost 5 bases and J lost 2; bases outside the gene matches: 5. In DNA, the CDR3 is TGTGCCTGGGGAGGACAGGCTAACACTGAAGCTTTCTTT. It encodes CAWGGQANTEAFF. Combining the CDR3 with reference TRBV30 and TRBJ1-1 gives the whole variable domain SQTIHQWPATLVQPVGSPLSLECTVEGTSNPNLYWYRQAAGRGLQLLFYSVGIGQISSEVPQNLSASRPQDRQFILSSKKLLLSDSGFYLCAWGGQANTEAFFGQGTRLTVV.

This clone was found once. The V call is TRBV7-3, the J call TRBJ2-2; 9 nucleotides agree with TRBD2. This CDR3 has 16 residues. Germline V CDR1 and CDR2: SGHTA, FQGTGA. Trimming took 2 bases from V and 4 from J; bases not matched to a gene: 5. CDR3 nucleotide sequence: TGTGCCAGCAGCTTATACCTAGCGGGAATCACCGGGGAGCTGTTTTTT. Its protein is CASSLYLAGITGELFF.

The V and J genes are TRBV27 and TRBJ1-3; D may be TRBD1 (5 bases). Germline V gene lookup returns CDR1 MNHEY and CDR2 SMNVEV (reference sequence). V was clipped by 6 bases and J by 0 bases, with 12 bases between them. This CDR3 is built from 15 residues. The CDR3 sequence is CASRSWGDSGNTIYF. The CDR3 DNA sequence: TGTGCCAGCAGGAGCTGGGGGGACTCTGGAAACACCATATATTTT.

A note on this clone: This sample includes further DNA sequences coding for the same CDR3. This chain links TRBV6-5 with TRBJ1-6, with 9 bases fitting TRBD1. Unmatched junction bases numbered 4, after V lost 6 bases and J lost 10 bases. This CDR3 has 13 residues. The germline CDR1 and CDR2 sequences are MNHEY and SVGAGI. The chain's CDR3 is CASRTGGVSPLHF. The CDR3 bases are TGTGCCAGCAGGACAGGGGGAGTCTCACCCCTCCACTTT.

The chain recombines TRBV5-4 with TRBJ1-4; TRBD1 might be the D (6 bases). V was shortened by 3 bases and J by 8 bases, with 14 bases between the two germline ends. There are 14 residues in the CDR3. The germline V gene has CDR1 SGHNT and CDR2 YYREEE (reference sequence). CDR3 loop: CASSSSGVGEKLFF. The CDR3 nucleotides read TGTGCCAGCAGCTCCTCAGGGGTAGGGGAAAAACTGTTTTTT. Using reference TRBV5-4 and TRBJ1-4 for the parts outside the CDR3, the full variable domain is ETGVTQSPTHLIKTRGQQVTLRCSSQSGHNTVSWYQQALGQGPQFIFQYYREEENGRGNFPPRFSGLQFPNYSSELNVNALELDDSALYLCASSSSGVGEKLFFGSGTQLSVL.

The CDR3 spells CASRTAGVYTDTQYF. DNA for the CDR3: TGTGCCAGCCGAACAGCGGGGGTGTACACAGATACGCAGTATTTT. This chain links TRBV7-2 with TRBJ2-3; 8 bases match TRBD2. CDR1 is SGHTA, CDR2 FQGNSA, per germline. J lost 2 bases, V lost 8 bases, and 9 bases had no gene match. The CDR3 extends over 15 amino acids.

This clone was counted a single time. The V call is TRBV6-5, the J call TRBJ1-4; D is unclear. Germline V CDR1 and CDR2: MNHEY, SVGAGI. This CDR3 is 15 amino acids long. V was trimmed by 7 bases and J by 7 bases, leaving 19 bases between them. CDR3 protein: CASMGSSGSTEKLFF. For the CDR3, the DNA is TGTGCCAGCATGGGGTCATCGGGATCGACTGAAAAACTGTTTTTT.

The rearrangement joins TRBV28 to TRBJ1-5; tentatively, D is TRBD1 (6 bases). The CDR3 covers 12 residues. Trimming removed 6 bases from V and 8 bases from J, with 11 bases in between. In germline, CDR1 is MDHEN, CDR2 SYDVKM. Here the CDR3 reads CASRGGLKPQHF. In DNA, the CDR3 is TGTGCCAGCAGAGGGGGACTTAAGCCCCAGCATTTT.

The V and J genes are TRBV5-1 and TRBJ2-1; TRBD2 agrees at 7 bases. The CDR3 is 16 residues long. CDR1 SGHRS and CDR2 YFSETQ come from the germline V gene. V dropped 4 bases and J dropped 0; count of bases not matched to a gene: 7. The DNA of the CDR3 is TGCGCCAGCAGCATAGCGGGCCTAAGCTCCTACAATGAGCAGTTCTTC. This codes for CASSIAGLSSYNEQFF.

The J gene is TRBJ1-5, the V gene TRBV7-2; tentative D call: TRBD1 (6 bases). Trimming left V 5 bases short and J 7 bases short, with 18 bases between. CDR1 is SGHTA and CDR2 is FQGNSA in the germline V gene. This CDR3 region has 15 residues. Here the CDR3 reads CASSPPRGFGQPQHF. CDR3 DNA: TGTGCCAGCAGCCCCCCTAGGGGGTTCGGGCAGCCCCAGCATTTT.